One and the same sample provided the 25 T cell receptor beta chains below, sequenced in a study of CD8 T cells in ankylosing spondylitis. MiXCR was run by TCRdb on the 5' RACE reads, yielding one entry per CDR3 protein. Of about 130,000 distinct CDR3 sequences in the sample, around 7% were seen once. The sequenced sample was blood, either unsorted or a sorted T cell fraction (not recorded which). The receptors originated from a male donor with ankylosing spondylitis or in good health (not recorded which).

This clonotype was seen ten or more times. This chain links TRBV20-1 with TRBJ2-5, with D perhaps TRBD1 (5 bases). Germline lookup yields CDR1 DFQATT and CDR2 SNEGSKA (reference sequence). CDR3 length: 14 residues. The V end lost 3 bases, the J end lost 2 bases, and 13 bases lay between the germline ends. Here the CDR3 DNA reads TGCAGTGCTAGGGTCGCAGGGATACAAGAGACCCAGTACTTC. The encoded protein is CSARVAGIQETQYF.

This clonotype has a count of ten or more. This sequence joins TRBV20-1 and TRBJ2-2, with no clear D. The CDR3 sequence is 14 residues long. Germline lookup yields CDR1 DFQATT and CDR2 SNEGSKA (reference sequence). Deletions cut 3 bases from V and 3 bases from J, with 11 bases between. CDR3 bases: TGCAGTGCTAGCCGATCGATTGACACCGGGGAGCTGTTTTTT. This sequence encodes CSASRSIDTGELFF.

This clonotype has a count of ten or more. The chain links TRBV7-2 to TRBJ2-3; no clear D gene. The CDR3 extends over 15 amino acids. The V end lost 5 bases, the J end lost 2 bases, and 14 bases lay between the germline ends. In germline, CDR1 is SGHTA, CDR2 FQGNSA. The CDR3 is CASSHRRIATDTQYF. CDR3 bases: TGTGCCAGCAGCCACCGAAGGATTGCCACAGATACGCAGTATTTT.

This sequence joins TRBV19 and TRBJ2-2; 14 bases agree with TRBD2. There are 18 residues in the CDR3. Germline loops: CDR1 LNHDA, CDR2 SQIVND (reference sequence). The trim removed 7 bases at V and 1 base at J, leaving 8 bases unmatched. CDR3 amino acids: CASTHGLAGGRNTGELFF. The CDR3 DNA is TGTGCCAGTACTCACGGACTAGCGGGAGGCCGGAACACCGGGGAGCTGTTTTTT.

The chain links TRBV28 to TRBJ1-2, with 9 bases lining up with TRBD1. Germline CDR1 is MDHEN and CDR2 is SYDVKM. V lost 3 bases and J lost 8; bases outside the gene matches: 10. The CDR3 runs to 15 residues. The CDR3 sequence is CASSFNRDRAGGYTF. CDR3 coding DNA: TGTGCCAGCAGTTTCAACCGGGACAGGGCGGGAGGCTACACCTTC.

This clonotype was counted many times. The chain carries TRBV28 and TRBJ2-1; a weak D match, TRBD2 (6 bases). The CDR3 covers 14 residues. Trimming shortened V by 10 bases and J by 6 bases, and 19 bases separated the two germline ends. CDR1 is MDHEN and CDR2 is SYDVKM in the germline V gene. CDR3 sequence reads: CATLGTAPGNEQFF. For the CDR3, the DNA is TGTGCCACCCTAGGGACTGCTCCAGGCAATGAGCAGTTCTTC. Drawing the rest from reference TRBV28 and TRBJ2-1, the complete variable domain is DVKVTQSSRYLVKRTGEKVFLECVQDMDHENMFWYRQDPGLGLRLIYFSYDVKMKEKGDIPEGYSVSREKKERFSLILESASTNQTSMYLCATLGTAPGNEQFFGPGTRLTVL.

The table lists this clonotype with many counts. The chain has TRBV7-2 and TRBJ2-1, with 7 nucleotides matching TRBD2. CDR3 size: 15 residues. Germline V CDR1 and CDR2: SGHTA, FQGNSA. With 1 base clipped from V and 4 bases from J, the junction kept 4 bases outside the gene matches. The CDR3 sequence: CASSLEAGAYNEQFF. The CDR3 DNA follows: TGTGCCAGCAGCTTAGAGGCGGGAGCATACAATGAGCAGTTCTTC.

This chain uses TRBV14 with TRBJ2-7; 12 bases agree with TRBD2. The CDR3 covers 14 residues. Germline CDR1 and CDR2: SGHDN and FVKESK. The J segment lost 2 bases and the V segment lost 10 bases, leaving 6 bases of the junction unmatched. The CDR3: CATALAGGAYEQYF. For the CDR3, the DNA is TGTGCCACCGCACTAGCGGGGGGCGCCTACGAGCAGTACTTC.

This clonotype was detected only a few times. The V gene is TRBV6-5, the J gene TRBJ2-4; possibly TRBD1 or TRBD2 for D (6 bases each). The V gene lost 2 bases and the J gene lost 7 bases, with 12 bases spanning the gap. Looked up from germline, CDR1 is MNHEY and CDR2 is SVGAGI. This CDR3 has 14 residues. The CDR3 DNA sequence: TGTGCCAGCAGTTACGCAGGGGAGGTTAACATTCAGTACTTC. Protein: CASSYAGEVNIQYF.

This clonotype was picked up many times. The chain is built from TRBV7-8 and TRBJ1-1, with D possibly matching TRBD1 (6 bases). Trimming removed 5 bases at V and 4 bases at J, with 20 bases between. This CDR3 contains 16 residues. CDR1 SGHVS and CDR2 FQNEAQ come from the germline V gene. The DNA for the CDR3 is TGTGCCAGCAGCCCAGAAGGCCATGGAGGGGGCACTGAAGCTTTCTTT. It is translated as CASSPEGHGGGTEAFF.

This clonotype was seen many times. The gene calls are TRBV5-1 and TRBJ1-1, with 7 bases fitting TRBD1. Per the germline V gene, CDR1 is SGHRS and CDR2 is YFSETQ. With V trimmed by 4 bases and J by 5 bases, 5 bases remained unmatched. CDR3 length: 13 amino acids. The DNA of the CDR3 is TGCGCCAGCAGCCAAACAGGGGAAACTGAAGCTTTCTTT. It translates to CASSQTGETEAFF.

This clonotype was detected a few times. This rearrangement joins TRBV7-6 to TRBJ2-7; D is perhaps TRBD1 (5 bases). CDR3 length: 15 residues. V was trimmed by 4 bases and J by 3 bases, leaving 16 bases between them. CDR1 and CDR2 from the germline V gene are SGHVS and FNYEAQ. The CDR3 DNA is TGTGCCAGCAGCTCCCTTGACAGCCCATACTACGAGCAGTACTTC. Encoded protein: CASSSLDSPYYEQYF.

The table lists this clonotype with many counts. This chain links TRBV20-1 with TRBJ2-1, with 9 bases lining up with TRBD2. Germline V gene sequence: CDR1 DFQATT, CDR2 SNEGSKA (reference sequence). Germline trimming cut 5 bases from V and 4 bases from J; bases unmatched to any gene: 9. CDR3 length: 15 amino acids. The chain's CDR3 is CSAEGGGVRYNEQFF. The CDR3 DNA reads as TGCAGTGCTGAGGGCGGGGGGGTTAGATACAATGAGCAGTTCTTC.

This clonotype was recorded many times. V is TRBV7-6 and J is TRBJ2-7; tentatively, D is TRBD1 (5 bases). CDR3 length: 16 residues. Germline CDR1 SGHVS, CDR2 FNYEAQ. V was trimmed by 0 bases and J by 0 bases, leaving 12 bases between them. The CDR3 sequence is CASSLAAGQGSYEQYF. CDR3 in DNA: TGTGCCAGCAGCTTAGCGGCCGGACAAGGCTCCTACGAGCAGTACTTC. Full variable domain (remainder filled in from reference TRBV7-6 and TRBJ2-7): GAGVSQSPRYKVTKRGQDVALRCDPISGHVSLYWYRQALGQGPEFLTYFNYEAQQDKSGLPNDRFSAERPEGSISTLTIQRTEQRDSAMYRCASSLAAGQGSYEQYFGPGTRLTVT.

This clonotype was seen ten or more times. The V gene is TRBV28, the J gene TRBJ2-3, with 12 bases that match TRBD2. The CDR3 loop spans 20 amino acids. Germline V gives CDR1 MDHEN, CDR2 SYDVKM. The ends lost 6 bases at V and 1 base at J; junction bases unmatched: 17. CDR3 bases: TGTGCCAGCAGCCTACGCTGGGGTGCTAGCGGGAGGGGACGCACAGATACGCAGTATTTT. Encoded protein: CASSLRWGASGRGRTDTQYF.

In this sample, this clonotype turned up many times. V gene TRBV29-1 combines with J gene TRBJ1-2; no clear D. Germline V lookup: CDR1 SQVTM, CDR2 ANQGSEA. V gave up 7 bases and J gave up 0 bases, with 9 bases separating them. The CDR3 has 12 residues. In nucleotides, the CDR3 is TGCAGCGGGAACAACCCTAACTATGGCTACACCTTC. It yields the protein CSGNNPNYGYTF. Combining the CDR3 with reference TRBV29-1 and TRBJ1-2 gives the whole variable domain SAVISQKPSRDICQRGTSLTIQCQVDSQVTMMFWYRQQPGQSLTLIATANQGSEATYESGFVIDKFPISRPNLTFSTLTVSNMSPEDSSIYLCSGNNPNYGYTFGSGTRLTVV.

The genes are TRBV10-3 and TRBJ2-2; 11 bases are shared with TRBD1. Germline V gene sequence: CDR1 ENHRY, CDR2 SYGVKD. The CDR3 loop spans 16 amino acids. V shed 6 bases, J shed 4 bases, and the junction held 7 bases outside the gene matches. The CDR3 region has the DNA TGTGCCATCAGCCTCACCGGGACAGGGGGCACCGGGGAGCTGTTTTTT. It encodes CAISLTGTGGTGELFF.

This clonotype was seen many times. The chain uses TRBV6-1 and TRBJ2-5; D remains ambiguous. Germline lookup yields CDR1 MNHNS and CDR2 SASEGT. The CDR3 length is 16 residues. V lost 0 bases and J 3 bases, leaving 14 bases between the germline ends. Here the CDR3 DNA reads TGTGCCAGCAGTGAAGCGGGCGCTGTGTCGGAAGAGACCCAGTACTTC. The encoded protein is CASSEAGAVSEETQYF.

In its sample, this clonotype was seen many times. This rearrangement joins TRBV20-1 to TRBJ2-2; D gene unclear. The germline V gene has CDR1 DFQATT and CDR2 SNEGSKA (reference sequence). CDR3 length equals 15 residues. Trimming took 2 bases from V and 1 from J, leaving 11 bases between them. CDR3 DNA: TGCAGTGCTAGATCCTCACCCGGGAACACCGGGGAGCTGTTTTTT. This gives the protein CSARSSPGNTGELFF.

This clonotype came up many times. This chain connects TRBV7-3 to TRBJ2-2; D call uncertain. Germline CDR1 SGHTA, CDR2 FQGTGA. The CDR3 covers 16 residues. V lost 1 base and J 0 bases, leaving 9 bases between the germline ends. Here the CDR3 DNA reads TGTGCCAGCAGCTTAATGGCAGGCTCGAACACCGGGGAGCTGTTTTTT. Its protein is CASSLMAGSNTGELFF.

This clonotype was counted at least ten times. This chain connects TRBV12-3 or TRBV12-4 to TRBJ1-1; 9 bases are a match to TRBD1. V dropped 5 bases and J dropped 6; count of bases not matched to a gene: 7. CDR3 length: 14 residues. CDR3 in amino acids: CASSRRDRAPEAFF. DNA of the CDR3: TGTGCCAGCAGTCGAAGGGACAGGGCCCCTGAAGCTTTCTTT.

The sample holds many counts of this clonotype. The chain combines TRBV12-3 or TRBV12-4 with TRBJ1-2, with 11 bases aligning to TRBD1. V lost 5 bases to trimming and J lost 8 bases; unmatched junction nucleotides: 10. The CDR3 is made up of 15 amino acids. CDR3 region: CASSPTGTGGRGYTF. CDR3 bases: TGTGCCAGCAGTCCAACCGGGACAGGGGGGCGAGGCTACACCTTC.

This clonotype was counted a few times. V is TRBV5-5 and J is TRBJ2-3; 7 nucleotides align to TRBD2. The CDR3 consists of 18 residues. Trimming removed 0 bases from V and 1 base from J; junction bases left unmatched: 11. CDR1 and CDR2 (germline): SGHKS, YYEKEE (reference sequence). The DNA of the CDR3 is TGTGCCAGCAGCTTGGATGCGGCGGGGAGGGGACGCACAGATACGCAGTATTTT. Translation gives CASSLDAAGRGRTDTQYF.

This clonotype was counted many times. V gene TRBV10-3 combines with J gene TRBJ1-3, with D unresolved. V was pared by 6 bases and J by 4 bases, with 19 bases between. Germline V lookup: CDR1 ENHRY, CDR2 SYGVKD. This CDR3 region has 16 residues. The CDR3 coding sequence is TGTGCCATCAGGGAAGCCTTTGGCTCTGCAGGAAACACCATATATTTT. As protein: CAIREAFGSAGNTIYF.

Ten or more counts support this clonotype. The rearrangement uses TRBV10-3 and TRBJ2-1; TRBD2 matches 7 bases. The J segment lost 4 bases and the V segment lost 9 bases, leaving 6 bases of the junction unmatched. Looked up from germline, CDR1 is ENHRY and CDR2 is SYGVKD. The CDR3 contains 13 residues. The CDR3 coding sequence is TGTGCCATAGCGGGGCCTCTATACAATGAGCAGTTCTTC. Translation: CAIAGPLYNEQFF.